The clone carrying this T cell receptor beta chain appeared a single time. Its antigen remains unknown. A much larger clonotype is one base distant, so this may be a read error. For each extraction, RNA and DNA were obtained together from around 20-30 mg of unsorted bulk tissue. A constant-region primer primed TCR beta cDNA synthesis from 450 to 550 ng of total RNA. Libraries for TCR beta were built through three nested multiplex PCR rounds, which together made up a slightly modified ARM-PCR procedure. Two initial PCR rounds of approximately 10 cycles each paired TRBV1-TRBV30 forward primers with a C-beta reverse primer. Via MiXCR, TCRdb re-called the multiplex PCR reads, giving one row per CDR3 protein. The data show roughly 120,000 distinct CDR3 sequences, 65% seen once. The CDR3 is 15 amino acids. Between the trimmed V and J ends, which lost 0 bases and 4 bases, there was a span of 12 bases. The data belong to a study of tumor-infiltrating lymphocytes in primary liver carcinoma. About the research overall: Those enrolled were patients of both sexes, who were aged 30 to 69 years. Staging placed the tumors at T1-T3 N0M0, and they measured about 4 to 10 cm across.

Study-wide results and limits: Reduced overlap was seen in tumor-adjacent and tumor-blood pairs versus tumor region pairs.

Source material: liver tumor tissue from sampling region 1. Subset described: tumor region T1, superior pole. This clonotype originated in a woman between 55 and 75 years old with primary liver carcinoma and hepatitis B virus infection. The chain couples TRBV12-3 or TRBV12-4 to TRBJ1-1; tentatively, D is TRBD1 (5 bases). This CDR3 is CASSLARRETTEAFF. The CDR3 region has the DNA TGTGCCAGCAGTTTAGCGCGCAGGGAGACCACTGAAGCTTTCTTT.